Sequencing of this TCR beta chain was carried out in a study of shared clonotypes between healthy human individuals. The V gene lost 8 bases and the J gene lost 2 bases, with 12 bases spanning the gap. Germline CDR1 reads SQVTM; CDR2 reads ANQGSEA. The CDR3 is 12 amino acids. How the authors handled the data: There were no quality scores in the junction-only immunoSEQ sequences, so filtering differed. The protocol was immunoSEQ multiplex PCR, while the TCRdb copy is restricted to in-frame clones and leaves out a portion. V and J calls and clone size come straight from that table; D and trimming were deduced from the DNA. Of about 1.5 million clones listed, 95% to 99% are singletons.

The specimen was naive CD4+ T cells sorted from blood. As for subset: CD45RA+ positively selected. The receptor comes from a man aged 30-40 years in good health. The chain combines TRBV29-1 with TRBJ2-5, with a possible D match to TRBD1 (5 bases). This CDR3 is CSSRTFQETQYF. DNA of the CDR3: TGCAGCTCTCGGACATTTCAAGAGACCCAGTACTTC. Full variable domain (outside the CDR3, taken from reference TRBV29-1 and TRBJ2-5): SAVISQKPSRDICQRGTSLTIQCQVDSQVTMMFWYRQQPGQSLTLIATANQGSEATYESGFVIDKFPISRPNLTFSTLTVSNMSPEDSSIYLCSSRTFQETQYFGPGTRLLVL.